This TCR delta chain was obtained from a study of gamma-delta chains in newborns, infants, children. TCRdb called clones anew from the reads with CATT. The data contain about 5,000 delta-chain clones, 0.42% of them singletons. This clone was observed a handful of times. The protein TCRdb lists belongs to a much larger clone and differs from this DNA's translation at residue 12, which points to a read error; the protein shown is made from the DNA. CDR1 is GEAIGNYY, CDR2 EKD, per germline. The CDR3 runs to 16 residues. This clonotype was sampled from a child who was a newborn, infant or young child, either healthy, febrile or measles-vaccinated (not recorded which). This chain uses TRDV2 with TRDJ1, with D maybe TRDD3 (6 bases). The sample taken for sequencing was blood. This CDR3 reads CACDTVGIPYTNKLIF. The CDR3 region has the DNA TGTGCCTGTGACACCGTGGGGATCCCATACACCAATAAACTCATCTTT.